Listed below are T cell receptor beta chains from one sample, sequenced in a study of shared clonotypes between healthy human individuals. Assay: immunoSEQ multiplex PCR; the TCRdb copy retains only in-frame clones and omits some. Of about 1.5 million clones in the sample, 95% to 99% were seen once. Sequencing was done on a sample of naive CD4+ T cells sorted from blood. The receptor set was obtained from a man under 40 in good health. Both conserved end residues are part of each CDR3. Fields, in order: V gene, J gene, clone size, D gene, CDR3 protein, CDR3 DNA. D genes are given only for firm matches. Clone size, where shown, is once, few, many, or a class for clones that have expanded.

TRBV5-1	TRBJ1-5	once	.	CASSLGGAGNQPQHF	TGCGCCAGCAGCTTGGGCGGGGCTGGGAATCAGCCCCAGCATTTT
TRBV5-1	TRBJ2-1	once	TRBD2	CASSRRGSGRDNEQFF	TGCGCCAGCAGCCGCCGGGGGAGCGGGAGGGACAATGAGCAGTTCTTC
TRBV7-9	TRBJ2-2	.	.	CASSLYPGKTGELFF	TGTGCCAGCAGCTTATATCCGGGAAAGACCGGGGAGCTGTTTTTT
TRBV5-5	TRBJ2-1	.	.	CASSLGPTPSSYNEQFF	TGTGCCAGCAGCTTGGGGCCCACCCCTAGCTCCTACAATGAGCAGTTCTTC
TRBV5-1	TRBJ1-4	.	.	CASSWNEGGEKLFF	TGCGCCAGCAGCTGGAACGAGGGTGGGGAAAAACTGTTTTTT
TRBV10-3	TRBJ2-2	.	.	CAISDRGNTGELFF	TGTGCCATCAGTGATAGGGGAAACACCGGGGAGCTGTTTTTT
TRBV27	TRBJ2-7	.	.	CASSFQGLLYEQYF	TGTGCCAGCAGTTTCCAGGGGCTCCTCTACGAGCAGTACTTC
TRBV20-1	TRBJ2-3	.	.	CRSVGRDTQYF	TGCAGGAGTGTAGGCCGAGATACGCAGTATTTT
TRBV12-5	TRBJ2-1	.	.	CASEGDGKGQFF	TGTGCTAGTGAAGGGGACGGTAAGGGTCAGTTCTTC
TRBV28	TRBJ1-1	.	.	CASRDTEAFF	TGTGCCAGCAGGGACACTGAAGCTTTCTTT
TRBV15	TRBJ2-2	.	.	CATSRRYDGELFF	TGTGCCACCAGCAGGCGGTACGACGGGGAGCTGTTTTTT
TRBV18	TRBJ1-4	.	.	CASSPRAARGEKLFF	TGTGCCAGCTCACCACGGGCGGCACGTGGTGAAAAACTGTTTTTT
TRBV9	TRBJ1-1	.	.	CASSVDSGPNTEAFF	TGTGCCAGCAGCGTAGATTCAGGGCCGAACACTGAAGCTTTCTTT
TRBV29-1	TRBJ1-1	.	.	CSVGVQGGAFF	TGCAGCGTTGGGGTACAAGGGGGAGCTTTCTTT
TRBV28	TRBJ2-4	.	TRBD1	CASSLFRGLPKNIQYF	TGTGCCAGCAGTTTATTCAGGGGGCTCCCCAAAAACATTCAGTACTTC
TRBV5-1	TRBJ2-5	.	TRBD2	CASSRGAGGLKETQYF	TGCGCCAGCTCTCGGGGAGCGGGAGGTCTAAAAGAGACCCAGTACTTC
TRBV29-1	TRBJ2-1	.	.	CSVVSSGRGANEQFF	TGCAGCGTCGTCTCGAGCGGGCGGGGAGCTAATGAGCAGTTCTTC
TRBV11-2	TRBJ2-2	.	TRBD1	CASSLDRGLGAGELFF	TGTGCCAGCAGCTTAGACAGGGGGCTCGGGGCCGGGGAGCTGTTTTTT
TRBV7-9	TRBJ2-2	.	.	CASSLLGLDTGELFF	TGTGCCAGCAGCTTACTAGGTCTAGACACCGGGGAGCTGTTTTTT
TRBV19	TRBJ1-5	.	TRBD1	CASSQSGTGPRGNQPQHF	TGTGCCAGTAGCCAATCCGGGACAGGGCCTAGGGGCAATCAGCCCCAGCATTTT
TRBV28	TRBJ2-5	.	.	CASSLLNRKETQYF	TGTGCCAGCAGTTTACTCAACAGGAAAGAGACCCAGTACTTC
TRBV7-3	TRBJ2-1	.	.	CASSLIAYNEQFF	TGTGCCAGCAGCTTAATTGCCTACAATGAGCAGTTCTTC
TRBV10-3	TRBJ1-1	.	.	CATLDSLNTEAFF	TGTGCCACCTTGGACAGTTTGAACACTGAAGCTTTCTTT
TRBV28	TRBJ2-2	.	.	CASSLGETGELFF	TGTGCCAGCAGTTTAGGTGAAACCGGGGAGCTGTTTTTT
TRBV4-1	TRBJ2-6	.	.	CASSLAGANVLTF	TGCGCCAGCAGCCTAGCTGGGGCCAACGTCCTGACTTTC
TRBV2	TRBJ2-7	.	.	CASSEAETRGGEQYF	TGTGCCAGCAGTGAAGCCGAGACTAGGGGAGGAGAGCAGTACTTC
TRBV6-5	TRBJ2-5	.	.	CASSPFRGEETQYF	TGTGCCAGCAGTCCTTTCCGGGGAGAAGAGACCCAGTACTTC
TRBV5-1	TRBJ2-7	.	TRBD2	CASSWVAGGSYEQYF	TGCGCCAGCAGCTGGGTAGCGGGAGGTTCCTACGAGCAGTACTTC
TRBV4-3	TRBJ2-1	.	.	CASSQNRRGTTKRNEQFF	TGCGCCAGCAGCCAAAACCGGCGGGGGACAACCAAAAGGAATGAGCAGTTCTTC